This record looks at one T cell receptor (beta chain) sequence and its context. TCRdb recomputed calls from the 5' RACE reads with MiXCR, one row per CDR3 protein. Of about 41,000 distinct CDR3 sequences listed, less than 35% are singletons. V gave up 5 bases and J gave up 0 bases, with 18 bases separating them. The CDR3 loop spans 17 amino acids. Germline lookup yields CDR1 SEHNR and CDR2 FQNEAQ (reference sequence). CD4+CD45RO+CD25- cells were isolated as memory CD4+ T cells. The sequence derives from a female donor with breast cancer. Material for sequencing was memory CD4+ T cells sorted from a lymph node. As to subset: memory CD4+ T cells, CD4+CD45RO+CD25-. The chain recombines TRBV7-9 with TRBJ2-3; D perhaps matches TRBD1 (7 bases). The CDR3 nucleotides are TGTGCCAGCAGCCCCGCCAGGGGGGCTACTAGCACAGATACGCAGTATTTT. Amino acids: CASSPARGATSTDTQYF.